This T cell receptor (beta chain) comes out of a study of PD-L1 blockade in urothelial cancer. Study background: The patients had undergone anywhere from 0 to 3 prior chemotherapy regimens.

Produced via immunoSEQ multiplex PCR; TCRdb's table is partial and in-frame only. The sample holds approximately 83,000 clones, over 80% seen once. Time point defined: peripheral blood 6 weeks after treatment start. V shed 5 bases, J shed 5 bases, and the junction held 9 bases outside the gene matches. The CDR3 length is 14 residues. Germline CDR1 and CDR2: MNHEY and SVGAGI. This clonotype was obtained from a man between 65 and 85 years old with urothelial cancer. The rearrangement uses TRBV6-5 and TRBJ2-7; 7 nucleotides agree with TRBD1. This sample comprised PBMCs, obtained around atezolizumab (anti-PD-L1) treatment. DNA for the CDR3: TGTGCCAGCAGTCCCCAGACAGGGATGCACGAGCAGTACTTC. It yields the protein CASSPQTGMHEQYF.